Listed here are 2 T cell receptor beta chains from one sample, sequenced in a study of neoadjuvant nivolumab and ipilimumab in lung cancer. Measured with immunoSEQ multiplex PCR; TCRdb has only the in-frame clones, and not every one. The profile shows 28,000 or so clones, 83% of them singletons. The sample consisted of tumor tissue, taken after neoadjuvant nivolumab, alone or with ipilimumab, at or shortly before surgery. These receptors were collected from an adult with non-small cell lung cancer.

The rearrangement links TRBV19 to TRBJ1-1, with D unclear. Germline V gene sequence: CDR1 LNHDA, CDR2 SQIVND (reference sequence). CDR3 length: 14 amino acids. With 3 bases removed from V and 1 base from J, the gap between germline ends came to 9 bases. Here the CDR3 DNA reads TGTGCCAGTAGTATTAGACACAGGAACACTGAAGCTTTCTTT. The encoded protein is CASSIRHRNTEAFF.

V and J are TRBV7-2 and TRBJ2-3; possible D gene TRBD1, 5 bases. V gave up 3 bases and J gave up 0 bases, with 10 bases separating them. The CDR3 is made up of 15 amino acids. CDR1 and CDR2 (germline): SGHTA, FQGNSA. DNA of the CDR3: TGTGCCAGCAGCTTGGGGCTCTTGAGCACAGATACGCAGTATTTT. Encoded protein: CASSLGLLSTDTQYF.